The 6 T cell receptor beta chains given below trace back to one sample, sequenced in a study of blood T cell repertoires in COVID-19. Libraries were prepared by immunoSEQ multiplex PCR; TCRdb keeps only in-frame clonotypes and omits some of them. Of 150,000 to 200,000 clones in the sample, around 81% are singletons; the top ten hold about 2.7%. The sample consisted of peripheral blood. The receptors were sampled from a human donor with acute or convalescent COVID-19. The donor label of this sample is uncertain.

This clone showed up just a few times. V is TRBV7-9 and J is TRBJ2-2; 8 nucleotides align to TRBD2. Per germline, CDR1 SEHNR and CDR2 FQNEAQ (reference sequence). Germline trimming cut 4 bases from V and 6 bases from J; bases unmatched to any gene: 13. The CDR3 consists of 17 residues. The CDR3 nucleotides are TGTGCCAGCAGCTCCCCCGAAACTAGCGGTTATCCCGGGGAGCTGTTTTTT. Residues: CASSSPETSGYPGELFF.

The chain joins TRBV20-1 to TRBJ2-1; 8 bases match TRBD2. V shed 3 bases and J 3 bases; nucleotides not matched to a gene: 4. CDR1 and CDR2 from the germline V gene are DFQATT and SNEGSKA (reference sequence). The CDR3 runs to 14 residues. CDR3 coding DNA: TGCAGTGCTAGTACTAGCGGAATCTACAATGAGCAGTTCTTC. It encodes CSASTSGIYNEQFF.

This chain uses TRBV30 with TRBJ1-5; D gene ambiguous. The germline gives CDR1 GTSNPN, CDR2 SVGIG (reference sequence). The CDR3 is made up of 13 amino acids. V was cut by 2 bases and J by 0 bases, with 5 bases left in between. Here the CDR3 DNA reads TGTGCCTGGAGTATTTATAGCAATCAGCCCCAGCATTTT. Translated: CAWSIYSNQPQHF.

In this sample, this clone turned up many times. V and J are TRBV5-1 and TRBJ1-1; TRBD1 aligns across 12 bases. CDR1 and CDR2 from the germline V gene are SGHRS and YFSETQ. V lost 4 bases and J lost 0; bases outside the gene matches: 7. The CDR3 consists of 17 residues. The CDR3 DNA reads TGCGCCAGCAGCCCGGGACAGGGGGCGAGAATGAACACTGAAGCTTTCTTT. Its translation is CASSPGQGARMNTEAFF.

In its sample, this clone was seen a few times. V is TRBV6-4 and J is TRBJ1-2; no reliable D call. Trimming left V 0 bases short and J 8 bases short, with 7 bases between. The CDR3 has 12 amino acids. In germline, CDR1 is MRHNA, CDR2 SNTAGT. The CDR3 nucleotides read TGTGCCAGCAGTGACTCGAATCAGGGCTACACCTTC. Translating it yields CASSDSNQGYTF.

The rearrangement joins TRBV5-1 to TRBJ2-3, with TRBD1 matching 7 bases. This CDR3 has 15 amino acids. Germline CDR1 reads SGHRS; CDR2 reads YFSETQ. V lost 0 bases and J lost 4; bases outside the gene matches: 5. In DNA form, the CDR3 reads TGCGCCAGCAGCTTGGAAGGGCAGGGGGCAGATACGCAGTATTTT. Amino acid sequence: CASSLEGQGADTQYF.